The entry that follows covers one T cell receptor beta chain sequence. This record comes from a study of OX40 agonist ivuxolimab in advanced cancers. Study information: Each dose-escalation patient presented with hepatocellular carcinoma, melanoma, renal cell or head and neck cancer. Treatment received earlier with anti-PD-1, anti-PD-L1 or anti-CTLA-4 agents was allowed, and over 35% had some.

Libraries were prepared by immunoSEQ multiplex PCR; TCRdb keeps only in-frame clonotypes and omits some of them. The sample shows roughly 87,000 clones, approximately 90% of them seen only once. CDR3 length: 17 amino acids. Germline loops: CDR1 MGHRA, CDR2 YSYEKL. V dropped 0 bases and J dropped 7; count of bases not matched to a gene: 9. The genes are TRBV4-1 and TRBJ2-7; 13 bases map to TRBD2. Sequencing used CD4+ or CD8+ T cells sorted from blood, obtained in a trial of the OX40 agonist ivuxolimab. The TCR originated in an adult with an advanced solid tumor such as melanoma, head and neck, liver or kidney cancer. The CDR3 nucleotides read TGCGCCAGCAGCCAAGAAGGCGCGGGACTAGCGGGGTTTGAGCAGTACTTC. This gives the protein CASSQEGAGLAGFEQYF.